One T cell receptor (beta chain) is described in this entry. Its antigen remains unidentified. These data come from a study of resident and recirculating memory T cells in vitiligo. Whole-study context: Shave-biopsy epidermis from lesional and nonlesional skin was sequenced alongside PBMCs. Regarding the study as a whole: No single dominant TCR clone appeared; lesion clonality varied. Sequences differed between biopsy sites and patients, suggesting private specificity.

Patients who had received treatment within the previous three months were excluded. CDR1 is LGHNA and CDR2 is YSLEER in the germline V gene. V was clipped by 4 bases and J by 7 bases; unmatched bases: 13. This CDR3 comprises 17 residues. TCRdb's copy holds only in-frame clones and misses some; the assay was immunoSEQ multiplex PCR. The data show about 76,000 clones, 92% seen once. What was sequenced was blood. The sequence was collected from a male donor with vitiligo. The J gene is TRBJ2-7, the V gene TRBV4-3; 13 positions match TRBD2. CDR3 nucleotide sequence: TGCGCCAGCAGCCCAGGAGGGACTAGCGGGACCCCCTGGGAGCAGTACTTC. Its protein is CASSPGGTSGTPWEQYF.